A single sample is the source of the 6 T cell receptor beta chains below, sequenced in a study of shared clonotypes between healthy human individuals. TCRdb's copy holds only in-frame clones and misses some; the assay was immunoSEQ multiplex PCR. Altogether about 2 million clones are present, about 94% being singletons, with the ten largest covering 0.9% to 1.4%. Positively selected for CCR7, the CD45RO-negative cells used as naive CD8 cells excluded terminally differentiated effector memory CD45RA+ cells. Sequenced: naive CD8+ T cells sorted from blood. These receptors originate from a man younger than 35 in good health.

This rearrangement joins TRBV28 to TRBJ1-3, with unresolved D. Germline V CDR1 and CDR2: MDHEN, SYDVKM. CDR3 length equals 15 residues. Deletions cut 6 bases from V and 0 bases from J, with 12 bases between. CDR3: CASRPGRGSGNTIYF. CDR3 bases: TGTGCCAGCAGACCAGGACGGGGCTCTGGAAACACCATATATTTT.

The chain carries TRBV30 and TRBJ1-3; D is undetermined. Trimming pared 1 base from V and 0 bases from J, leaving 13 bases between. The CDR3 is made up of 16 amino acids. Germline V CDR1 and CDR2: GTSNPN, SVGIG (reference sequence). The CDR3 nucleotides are TGTGCCTGGAGTGCGATAGGAATAAGCTCTGGAAACACCATATATTTT. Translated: CAWSAIGISSGNTIYF.

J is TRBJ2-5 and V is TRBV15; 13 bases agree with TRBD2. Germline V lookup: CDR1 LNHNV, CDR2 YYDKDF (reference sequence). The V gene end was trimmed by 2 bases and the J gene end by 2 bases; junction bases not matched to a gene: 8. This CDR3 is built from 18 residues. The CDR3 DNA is TGTGCCACCAGCAGATCGACGGTACTAGCGGGGGGGCAAGAGACCCAGTACTTC. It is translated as CATSRSTVLAGGQETQYF. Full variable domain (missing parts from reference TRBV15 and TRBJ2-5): DAMVIQNPRYQVTQFGKPVTLSCSQTLNHNVMYWYQQKSSQAPKLLFHYYDKDFNNEADTPDNFQSRRPNTSFCFLDIRSPGLGDTAMYLCATSRSTVLAGGQETQYFGPGTRLLVL.

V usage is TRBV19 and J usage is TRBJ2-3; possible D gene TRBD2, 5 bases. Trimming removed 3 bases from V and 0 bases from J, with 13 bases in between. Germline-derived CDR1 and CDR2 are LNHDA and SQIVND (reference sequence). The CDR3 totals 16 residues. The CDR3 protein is CASSIGAATSTDTQYF. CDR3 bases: TGTGCCAGTAGTATTGGAGCGGCAACTAGCACAGATACGCAGTATTTT.

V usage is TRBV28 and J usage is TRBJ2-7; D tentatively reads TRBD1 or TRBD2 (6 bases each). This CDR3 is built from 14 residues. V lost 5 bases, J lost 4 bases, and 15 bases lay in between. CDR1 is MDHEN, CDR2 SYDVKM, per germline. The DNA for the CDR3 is TGTGCCAGCAGTGGGGGAGGACAGAAGTACGAGCAGTACTTC. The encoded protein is CASSGGGQKYEQYF.

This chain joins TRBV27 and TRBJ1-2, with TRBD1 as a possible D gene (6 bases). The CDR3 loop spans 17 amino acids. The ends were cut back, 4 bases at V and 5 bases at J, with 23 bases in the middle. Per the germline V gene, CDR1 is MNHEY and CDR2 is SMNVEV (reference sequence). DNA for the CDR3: TGTGCCAGCAGTTCGTATTCGGGACAAGATGAACTATATGGCTACACCTTC. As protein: CASSSYSGQDELYGYTF.